The 4 T cell receptor beta chains given below trace back to one sample, sequenced in a study of T cell changes during pregnancy in multiple sclerosis. The data were produced by immunoSEQ multiplex PCR, yet TCRdb's version contains in-frame clones alone and is incomplete. The table includes more than 50,000 clones, around 90% detected once. The material was peripheral blood, obtained after pregnancy. Receptors originate from a female donor in good health, enrolled as a control in a pregnancy study.

The chain combines TRBV5-6 with TRBJ1-1; no definite D call. The length of the CDR3 is 14 residues. Looked up from germline, CDR1 is SGHDT and CDR2 is YYEEEE. Trimming stripped 2 bases from V and 3 bases from J, with 11 bases between. The CDR3 DNA sequence: TGTGCCAGCAGCTTCGAGGCGCGGGACACTGAAGCTTTCTTT. Its protein product is CASSFEARDTEAFF.

V and J are TRBV30 and TRBJ1-4; the match to TRBD1 covers 8 bases. Trimming took 0 bases from V and 8 from J; bases not matched to a gene: 5. Germline V CDR1 and CDR2: GTSNPN, SVGIG (reference sequence). This CDR3 is 14 amino acids long. DNA of the CDR3: TGTGCCTGGAGTGTAGTAACAGGGGGGGAAAAACTGTTTTTT. It encodes CAWSVVTGGEKLFF.

This chain connects TRBV19 to TRBJ1-2, with D possibly being TRBD1 (5 bases). V was pared by 6 bases and J by 5 bases, with 19 bases between. Per the germline V gene, CDR1 is LNHDA and CDR2 is SQIVND (reference sequence). The CDR3 is 15 residues long. DNA for the CDR3: TGTGCCAGTAGCCTAACAGGACGACCCGGGTATGGCTACACCTTC. Its translation is CASSLTGRPGYGYTF. Complete variable domain (other parts from reference TRBV19 and TRBJ1-2): DGGITQSPKYLFRKEGQNVTLSCEQNLNHDAMYWYRQDPGQGLRLIYYSQIVNDFQKGDIAEGYSVSREKKESFPLTVTSAQKNPTAFYLCASSLTGRPGYGYTFGSGTRLTVV.

The chain recombines TRBV4-3 with TRBJ1-6, with 8 positions matching TRBD1. The junction had 8 bases not matched to a gene; V was cut back by 2 bases and J by 5 bases. Germline CDR1 LGHNA, CDR2 YSLEER. This CDR3 region has 17 residues. CDR3 sequence (DNA): TGCGCCAGCAGCCAAACCCCAGGGGGCACTAATAATTCACCCCTCCACTTT. This encodes CASSQTPGGTNNSPLHF.